The 15 T cell receptor beta chains below were found in one sample sequenced in a study of human T cells and chemical hapten exposure. TCRdb recomputed calls from the RACE reads with MiXCR, one row per CDR3 protein. This repertoire shows about 92,000 distinct CDR3 sequences, 9.5% to 13% found once; its top ten account for approximately 1.1%. Time point described: patch test 3, about 24 weeks after DPC sensitization. As for treatment: therapeutic diphenylcyclopropenone sensitization with weekly scalp DPC. The starting material was whole blood, obtained in connection with sensitization to the hapten diphenylcyclopropenone (DPC). The receptors here all came from a woman aged 25 to 39 with alopecia areata. Some clones in this sample may be carry-over from other donors' samples.

The chain carries TRBV30 and TRBJ1-5; tentatively, D is TRBD1 (6 bases). The CDR3 length is 14 residues. CDR1 GTSNPN and CDR2 SVGIG come from the germline V gene (reference sequence). V lost 4 bases to trimming and J lost 1 base, with 11 bases between them. The CDR3 sequence is CAWNQGLSNQPQHF. DNA for the CDR3: TGTGCCTGGAACCAGGGGCTCAGCAATCAGCCCCAGCATTTT.

The chain recombines TRBV4-1 with TRBJ2-3; D unresolved. The germline V gene has CDR1 MGHRA and CDR2 YSYEKL. The ends were cut back, 2 bases at V and 4 bases at J, with 7 bases in the middle. CDR3 length: 13 residues. CDR3 amino acids: CASSQSRADTQYF. The CDR3 DNA is TGCGCCAGCAGCCAATCTAGGGCAGATACGCAGTATTTT.

This clonotype was seen many times. The chain carries TRBV28 and TRBJ1-1; D remains unclear. CDR3 size: 14 residues. Germline values: CDR1 MDHEN, CDR2 SYDVKM. V dropped 2 bases and J dropped 7 bases, with 14 bases sitting between them. Written as DNA, the CDR3 is TGTGCCAGCAGTTTAACCTCCGCAGGCGTTGAAGCTTTCTTT. It yields the protein CASSLTSAGVEAFF.

The V gene is TRBV25-1, the J gene TRBJ2-2; no clear D gene. The V and J ends lost 6 bases and 0 bases respectively, with 11 bases between them. The germline V gene has CDR1 MGHDK and CDR2 SYGVNS. This CDR3 has 15 residues. The CDR3 region has the DNA TGTGCCAGCAGCGTAGCTGGGTCGAACACCGGGGAGCTGTTTTTT. Its translation is CASSVAGSNTGELFF.

This clonotype came up a few times. This chain connects TRBV15 to TRBJ2-1; 7 bases map to TRBD2. The junction had 2 bases not matched to a gene; V was cut back by 3 bases and J by 6 bases. Germline V CDR1 and CDR2: LNHNV, YYDKDF (reference sequence). The length of the CDR3 is 13 residues. The CDR3 sequence is CATSSWGGNEQFF. As DNA, the CDR3 is TGTGCCACCAGCAGCTGGGGGGGCAATGAGCAGTTCTTC.

This clonotype was counted ten times or more. The chain has TRBV6-1 and TRBJ2-7; D remains unclear. Per germline, CDR1 MNHNS and CDR2 SASEGT. The CDR3 loop spans 13 amino acids. The CDR3 loop reads CASSEGLGTTRHV. The CDR3 coding sequence is TGTGCCAGCAGTGAAGGTTTGGGCACTACTCGGCACGTC.

V usage is TRBV2 and J usage is TRBJ1-5; 8 nucleotides line up with TRBD1. The CDR3 spans 13 residues. The junction had 3 bases not matched to a gene; V was cut back by 4 bases and J by 7 bases. CDR1 and CDR2 (germline): SNHLY, FYNNEI. The CDR3 is CASSATGEQPQHF. CDR3 DNA sequence: TGTGCCAGCAGTGCGACAGGGGAACAGCCCCAGCATTTT.

The genes are TRBV5-6 and TRBJ2-7, with D possibly being TRBD1 (5 bases). Looked up from germline, CDR1 is SGHDT and CDR2 is YYEEEE. Trimming left V 4 bases short and J 1 base short, with 6 bases between. This CDR3 has 12 residues. CDR3 coding DNA: TGTGCCAGCAGCCGACAGTCCTACGAGCAGTACGTC. Its protein is CASSRQSYEQYV.

This clonotype was observed a few times. The rearrangement uses TRBV6-2 or TRBV6-3 and TRBJ2-1; D uncertain. The V gene lost 0 bases and the J gene lost 6 bases, with 9 bases spanning the gap. This CDR3 is built from 14 residues. Per the germline V gene, CDR1 is MNHEY and CDR2 is SVGEGT. Here the CDR3 DNA reads TGTGCCAGCAGTTACTCACGGTGGGGCAATGAGCAGTTCTTC. Amino acid sequence: CASSYSRWGNEQFF.

The chain couples TRBV6-2 or TRBV6-3 to TRBJ2-1, with D uncertain. Per germline, CDR1 MNHEY and CDR2 SVGEGT. V lost 7 bases to trimming and J lost 8 bases, with 18 bases between them. The CDR3 loop spans 14 amino acids. In nucleotides, the CDR3 is TGTGCCAGCACCCCTTTAGGCCTAGACTATGAGCAGTTCTTC. Protein product: CASTPLGLDYEQFF.

This clonotype showed up just once. V gene TRBV25-1 combines with J gene TRBJ2-5; D unclear. The CDR3 loop spans 13 amino acids. Per germline, CDR1 MGHDK and CDR2 SYGVNS. Trimming left V 2 bases short and J 0 bases short, with 4 bases between. The CDR3: CASSEVHQETQYF. CDR3 nucleotide sequence: TGTGCCAGCAGTGAAGTCCACCAAGAGACCCAGTACTTC.

This clonotype was recorded at least ten times. The chain is built from TRBV25-1 and TRBJ2-2; 7 bases are shared with TRBD2. J was trimmed by 6 bases and V by 5 bases; bases with no gene match: 0. The CDR3 spans 12 residues. Per germline, CDR1 MGHDK and CDR2 SYGVNS. The CDR3 DNA follows: TGTGCCAGCAGTCGGGGGGCCGGGGAGCTGTTTTTT. Protein sequence: CASSRGAGELFF.

This clonotype has ten or more counts. The chain employs TRBV5-5 and TRBJ1-1; 7 nucleotides agree with TRBD1. The trim removed 4 bases at V and 7 bases at J, leaving 4 bases unmatched. The CDR3 sequence is 12 residues long. CDR1 and CDR2 from the germline V gene are SGHKS and YYEKEE (reference sequence). CDR3 amino acids: CASSRAGGEAFF. CDR3 DNA: TGTGCCAGCAGCCGGGCAGGGGGTGAAGCTTTCTTT.

The rearrangement links TRBV24-1 to TRBJ2-1, with 10 bases fitting TRBD1. J was trimmed by 8 bases and V by 10 bases; bases with no gene match: 7. This CDR3 spans 13 amino acids. Germline-derived CDR1 and CDR2 are KGHDR and SFDVKD. The CDR3 region is CATQRQGADEQFF. The CDR3 coding sequence is TGTGCCACGCAAAGACAGGGGGCCGATGAGCAGTTCTTC.

This clonotype appeared many times. The chain's CDR3 is CSVEAPGPGAYNEQFF. CDR3 sequence (DNA): TGCAGCGTTGAAGCCCCGGGACCAGGGGCCTACAATGAGCAGTTCTTC. The rearrangement links TRBV29-1 to TRBJ2-1; D is possibly TRBD1 (6 bases). Germline V lookup: CDR1 SQVTM, CDR2 ANQGSEA. V lost 1 base and J lost 2, with 15 bases in between. The CDR3 totals 16 residues.